These 25 T cell receptor beta chains came from one sample sequenced in a study of beta chain features in type 1 diabetes. Notes on the study in general: Within each of all four CD4+ subsets, Type 1 diabetes patients had TCRB CDR3s that were moderately but significantly shorter.

Every isolated RNA sample was fully reverse transcribed, so sequencing captured expressed TCRB transcripts. The method was immunoSEQ multiplex PCR; TCRdb's version includes in-frame clones alone and lacks a portion of them. The sample yields about 150,000 clones, approximately 8.4% seen once. Antigens for these TCRs are unknown. The specimen sequenced was central memory CD4+ T cells from blood. These receptors came from a man between 18 and 35 years old with type 1 diabetes.

The sample holds a few counts of this clone. The chain is built from TRBV5-4 and TRBJ1-2; 8 nucleotides agree with TRBD1. Trimming took 2 bases from V and 4 from J; bases not matched to a gene: 1. The germline gives CDR1 SGHNT, CDR2 YYREEE (reference sequence). The CDR3 loop spans 13 amino acids. CDR3 bases: TGTGCCAGCAGCTTCGGGACAGGCTATGGCTACACCTTC. Translated, it gives CASSFGTGYGYTF. The variable domain in full, with the rest retrieved from reference TRBV5-4 and TRBJ1-2, is ETGVTQSPTHLIKTRGQQVTLRCSSQSGHNTVSWYQQALGQGPQFIFQYYREEENGRGNFPPRFSGLQFPNYSSELNVNALELDDSALYLCASSFGTGYGYTFGSGTRLTVV.

V and J are TRBV20-1 and TRBJ2-1; TRBD2 matches at 9 bases. Trimming cost V 7 bases and J 8 bases; bases outside gene matches: 3. The CDR3 contains 11 residues. Germline-derived CDR1 and CDR2 are DFQATT and SNEGSKA (reference sequence). The CDR3 DNA reads as TGCAGTGGGACTAGCGTGGATGAGCAGTTCTTC. This codes for CSGTSVDEQFF.

This clone turned up a few times. The chain combines TRBV18 with TRBJ1-4; 7 nucleotides agree with TRBD1. Per germline, CDR1 KGHSH and CDR2 LQKENI. Trimming removed 5 bases from V and 0 bases from J; junction bases left unmatched: 3. The CDR3 length is 15 residues. The CDR3 is CASSSGTATNEKLFF. CDR3 DNA: TGTGCCAGCTCATCAGGGACAGCAACTAATGAAAAACTGTTTTTT. The full variable domain, completed using reference TRBV18 and TRBJ1-4, is NAGVMQNPRHLVRRRGQEARLRCSPMKGHSHVYWYRQLPEEGLKFMVYLQKENIIDESGMPKERFSAEFPKEGPSILRIQQVVRGDSAAYFCASSSGTATNEKLFFGSGTQLSVL.

This clone was detected only a few times. The gene calls are TRBV9 and TRBJ2-1; 7 bases fit TRBD2. V gave up 7 bases and J gave up 1 base; unmatched junction bases: 5. Germline V gene data show CDR1 as SGDLS and CDR2 as YYNGEE. The CDR3 loop spans 14 amino acids. The chain's CDR3 is CASGTSESYNEQFF. CDR3 nucleotide sequence: TGTGCCAGCGGAACTAGCGAGTCCTACAATGAGCAGTTCTTC.

This clone was seen many times. The chain recombines TRBV28 with TRBJ2-3, with 12 nucleotides matching TRBD2. Unmatched junction bases numbered 15, after V lost 8 bases and J lost 6 bases. The CDR3 has 17 amino acids. Germline CDR1 reads MDHEN; CDR2 reads SYDVKM. CDR3 bases: TGTGCCAGCCCTCCGAGCCCTAGCGGGGGGGTGGGCGATACGCAGTATTTT. Its translation is CASPPSPSGGVGDTQYF. The full variable domain, its missing parts supplied by reference TRBV28 and TRBJ2-3, is DVKVTQSSRYLVKRTGEKVFLECVQDMDHENMFWYRQDPGLGLRLIYFSYDVKMKEKGDIPEGYSVSREKKERFSLILESASTNQTSMYLCASPPSPSGGVGDTQYFGPGTRLTVL.

This clone was seen a handful of times. The chain's CDR3 is CASSQEGARGYTFYGYTF. The DNA of the CDR3 is TGCGCCAGCAGCCAAGAGGGGGCACGTGGTTATACATTCTATGGCTACACCTTC. The genes are TRBV4-3 and TRBJ1-2; a weak D match, TRBD1 (6 bases). This CDR3 has 18 amino acids. CDR1 is LGHNA, CDR2 YSLEER, per germline. Trimming left V 0 bases short and J 4 bases short, with 21 bases between.

A note on this clone: Relative to the germline gene, one junction end is altered; a read error may explain this. This chain connects TRBV7-9 to TRBJ1-2, with D perhaps TRBD1 (6 bases). The germline gives CDR1 SEHNR, CDR2 FQNEAQ (reference sequence). There are 13 residues in the CDR3. The chain's CDR3 is CASSTGLNNGYTF. Here the CDR3 DNA reads TGTGCCAGCAGCACAGGGCTTAACAATGGCTACACCTTC.

There are many counts of this clone. The chain couples TRBV30 to TRBJ2-1; 7 nucleotides align to TRBD2. This CDR3 is 12 amino acids long. Germline V gene sequence: CDR1 GTSNPN, CDR2 SVGIG (reference sequence). V gave up 4 bases and J gave up 3 bases; unmatched junction bases: 0. CDR3: CAWTSGYNEQFF. CDR3 DNA: TGTGCCTGGACTAGCGGCTACAATGAGCAGTTCTTC.

The gene calls are TRBV7-2 and TRBJ2-3; 9 positions agree with TRBD2. V lost 8 bases, J lost 3 bases, and 6 bases stayed unmatched. Germline CDR1 SGHTA, CDR2 FQGNSA. CDR3 size: 14 residues. The CDR3 protein is CASRLAGGTDTQYF. The DNA of the CDR3 is TGTGCCAGCCGCCTGGCGGGAGGGACAGATACGCAGTATTTT.

The rearrangement links TRBV2 to TRBJ2-5; D gene unclear. CDR1 SNHLY and CDR2 FYNNEI come from the germline V gene. Trimming cost V 4 bases and J 2 bases, with 5 bases left between them. The CDR3 loop spans 12 amino acids. CDR3 protein: CASSGLQETQYF. The DNA of the CDR3 is TGTGCCAGCAGTGGACTTCAAGAGACCCAGTACTTC. The entire variable domain, with the rest obtained from reference TRBV2 and TRBJ2-5, is as follows: EPEVTQTPSHQVTQMGQEVILRCVPISNHLYFYWYRQILGQKVEFLVSFYNNEISEKSEIFDDQFSVERPDGSNFTLKIRSTKLEDSAMYFCASSGLQETQYFGPGTRLLVL.

This chain connects TRBV19 to TRBJ2-1; D is perhaps TRBD1 (6 bases). V lost 0 bases, J lost 5 bases, and 11 bases lay in between. Per germline, CDR1 LNHDA and CDR2 SQIVND (reference sequence). The CDR3 spans 15 residues. For the CDR3, the DNA is TGTGCCAGTAGTATAGAAGCACAGGGAAACAATGAGCAGTTCTTC. Translating gives CASSIEAQGNNEQFF. The complete variable domain, with remaining parts taken from reference TRBV19 and TRBJ2-1, reads DGGITQSPKYLFRKEGQNVTLSCEQNLNHDAMYWYRQDPGQGLRLIYYSQIVNDFQKGDIAEGYSVSREKKESFPLTVTSAQKNPTAFYLCASSIEAQGNNEQFFGPGTRLTVL.

J is TRBJ2-1 and V is TRBV18; the match to TRBD2 covers 9 bases. This CDR3 has 13 residues. With 6 bases clipped from V and 8 bases from J, the junction kept 5 bases outside the gene matches. CDR1 is KGHSH, CDR2 LQKENI, per germline. The CDR3 nucleotides are TGTGCCAGCTCCCGGACTAGCGATGATGAGCAGTTCTTC. This encodes CASSRTSDDEQFF.

This rearrangement joins TRBV11-2 to TRBJ2-3; 10 nucleotides match TRBD2. The V segment lost 5 bases and the J segment 2 bases; nucleotides outside the gene matches: 13. Per the germline V gene, CDR1 is SGHAT and CDR2 is FQNNGV. The CDR3 has 18 amino acids. CDR3 in DNA: TGTGCCAGCAGCCAAGGTAGCGGGGGGTCCCAAAACACAGATACGCAGTATTTT. This encodes CASSQGSGGSQNTDTQYF. Drawing the rest from reference TRBV11-2 and TRBJ2-3, the complete variable domain is EAGVAQSPRYKIIEKRQSVAFWCNPISGHATLYWYQQILGQGPKLLIQFQNNGVVDDSQLPKDRFSAERLKGVDSTLKIQPAKLEDSAVYLCASSQGSGGSQNTDTQYFGPGTRLTVL.

This clone was recorded many times. The chain recombines TRBV14 with TRBJ2-5, with 9 nucleotides matching TRBD2. The junction had 6 bases not matched to a gene; V was cut back by 3 bases and J by 1 base. Germline V gene lookup returns CDR1 SGHDN and CDR2 FVKESK. This CDR3 is built from 16 residues. The CDR3 DNA reads TGTGCCAGCAGCCATGGGTTGACTAGCGGCCAAGAGACCCAGTACTTC. Translating it yields CASSHGLTSGQETQYF.

J is TRBJ2-3 and V is TRBV7-2; D is unclear. The CDR3 spans 16 residues. V gave up 0 bases and J gave up 0 bases, with 10 bases separating them. The germline V gene encodes CDR1 SGHTA and CDR2 FQGNSA. The CDR3 sequence is CASSLAPVISTDTQYF. In DNA, the CDR3 is TGTGCCAGCAGCTTAGCCCCGGTCATTAGCACAGATACGCAGTATTTT.

The V and J genes are TRBV6-6 and TRBJ2-1; 9 nucleotides line up with TRBD2. The CDR3 spans 14 residues. J gave up 10 bases and V 5 bases, and 9 bases lay outside the gene matches. Germline V gene lookup returns CDR1 MNHNY and CDR2 SVGAGI (reference sequence). The CDR3 nucleotides read TGTGCCAGCAGTACCACCGGGACTAGCCTCGAGCAGTTCTTC. This translates into CASSTTGTSLEQFF.

A word on this clone: Other DNA sequences from this sample encode an identical CDR3 as well. The CDR3 loop is CATSRGGQGYGYTF. The CDR3 coding sequence is TGTGCCACCAGCAGAGGCGGACAGGGTTATGGCTACACCTTC. The chain joins TRBV15 to TRBJ1-2; 8 bases are shared with TRBD1. The trim removed 1 base at V and 5 bases at J, leaving 3 bases unmatched. This CDR3 spans 14 amino acids. Germline CDR1 and CDR2: LNHNV and YYDKDF (reference sequence).

This chain links TRBV19 with TRBJ1-1, with 9 bases matching TRBD1. The junction had 6 bases not matched to a gene; V was cut back by 8 bases and J by 5 bases. CDR1 and CDR2 from the germline V gene are LNHDA and SQIVND (reference sequence). The CDR3 totals 13 residues. The CDR3 DNA reads as TGTGCCAGTGGTGGACAGGGGTTGACTGAAGCTTTCTTT. This sequence encodes CASGGQGLTEAFF.

This chain connects TRBV25-1 to TRBJ2-5; the match to TRBD2 covers 12 bases. Looked up from germline, CDR1 is MGHDK and CDR2 is SYGVNS. V lost 6 bases to trimming and J lost 4 bases; unmatched junction nucleotides: 9. This CDR3 region has 16 residues. This chain's CDR3 is CASRGLAGPTPETQYF. In DNA, the CDR3 is TGTGCCAGCAGGGGACTAGCGGGTCCGACCCCAGAGACCCAGTACTTC.

The table lists this clone with a few counts. This rearrangement joins TRBV4-3 to TRBJ2-3; maybe TRBD2 (6 bases). Germline values: CDR1 LGHNA, CDR2 YSLEER. Trimming left V 4 bases short and J 6 bases short, with 17 bases between. CDR3 length: 15 amino acids. The CDR3 loop reads CASSPQGGTGDTQYF. The CDR3 nucleotides read TGCGCCAGCAGCCCCCAGGGAGGAACTGGGGATACGCAGTATTTT.

This clone was seen more than once but under ten times. The genes are TRBV29-1 and TRBJ2-3; 12 nucleotides match TRBD1. The CDR3 totals 17 residues. The germline CDR1 and CDR2 sequences are SQVTM and ANQGSEA. V gave up 8 bases and J gave up 0 bases; unmatched junction bases: 12. CDR3 DNA: TGCAGCTTATTGGGACAGGGGGCCCTGATTAGCACAGATACGCAGTATTTT. Translated: CSLLGQGALISTDTQYF.

This clone has at least ten counts. The chain links TRBV2 to TRBJ2-6, with 9 bases aligning to TRBD1. The V segment lost 6 bases and the J segment 2 bases; nucleotides outside the gene matches: 2. This CDR3 has 15 amino acids. Looked up from germline, CDR1 is SNHLY and CDR2 is FYNNEI. The CDR3 nucleotides read TGTGCCAGCAGACAGGGGGCGGCTGGGGCCAACGTCCTGACTTTC. Its protein is CASRQGAAGANVLTF. Based on the CDR3 plus reference TRBV2 and TRBJ2-6, the full variable domain is EPEVTQTPSHQVTQMGQEVILRCVPISNHLYFYWYRQILGQKVEFLVSFYNNEISEKSEIFDDQFSVERPDGSNFTLKIRSTKLEDSAMYFCASRQGAAGANVLTFGAGSRLTVL.

This clone was observed a handful of times. The chain is built from TRBV4-2 and TRBJ1-1; 7 bases align to TRBD1. V was pared by 3 bases and J by 1 base, with 5 bases of the junction left unmatched. CDR1 and CDR2 from the germline V gene are LGHNA and YNFKEQ. The CDR3 spans 15 residues. As DNA, the CDR3 is TGTGCCAGCAGCCAGTCCGGGACAGCGAACACTGAAGCTTTCTTT. Its translation is CASSQSGTANTEAFF.

This clone was detected a few times. V gene TRBV4-2 combines with J gene TRBJ1-3, with no clear D. The CDR3 is 16 residues long. V dropped 0 bases and J dropped 0 bases, with 9 bases sitting between them. Germline V gives CDR1 LGHNA, CDR2 YNFKEQ. The CDR3 spells CASSQEHGASGNTIYF. The CDR3 DNA reads as TGTGCCAGCAGCCAAGAACACGGAGCCTCTGGAAACACCATATATTTT.

This clone has just a few counts. The same CDR3 is also encoded by other DNA sequences in this sample. The rearrangement joins TRBV30 to TRBJ1-2; the D is unclear. CDR1 and CDR2 from the germline V gene are GTSNPN and SVGIG (reference sequence). With 4 bases removed from V and 8 bases from J, the gap between germline ends came to 14 bases. This CDR3 region has 12 residues. CDR3: CAWTLGGGGYTF. For the CDR3, the DNA is TGTGCCTGGACCCTCGGAGGCGGAGGCTACACCTTC. The whole variable domain, filled in from reference TRBV30 and TRBJ1-2, reads SQTIHQWPATLVQPVGSPLSLECTVEGTSNPNLYWYRQAAGRGLQLLFYSVGIGQISSEVPQNLSASRPQDRQFILSSKKLLLSDSGFYLCAWTLGGGGYTFGSGTRLTVV.